Following are 18 T cell receptor beta chains from one sample sequenced in a study of cytomegalovirus exposure and HLA in healthy donors. This PCR relied on a set of 60 Vbeta primers and 13 Jbeta primers. The assay was immunoSEQ multiplex PCR, and TCRdb's table has in-frame clones only and misses some. The sample's table shows around 30,000 clones. The sequenced material came from PBMCs. Receptor source: a man aged 25-45 years in good health and CMV-seronegative.

This chain connects TRBV6-5 to TRBJ2-7; tentatively, D is TRBD2 (5 bases). CDR1 is MNHEY and CDR2 is SVGAGI in the germline V gene. This CDR3 spans 15 amino acids. V was trimmed by 0 bases and J by 5 bases, leaving 14 bases between them. CDR3 residues: CASSYSTSGRDEQYF. CDR3 nucleotides: TGTGCCAGCAGTTACTCAACTTCTGGGAGAGACGAGCAGTACTTC.

The V and J genes are TRBV5-1 and TRBJ1-4, with D possibly TRBD1 on 5 matching bases. The CDR3 length is 15 residues. V lost 0 bases and J 8 bases, leaving 14 bases between the germline ends. Germline lookup yields CDR1 SGHRS and CDR2 YFSETQ. The CDR3: CASSLEGRVEEKLFF. The CDR3 DNA reads TGCGCCAGCAGCTTGGAGGGCAGGGTGGAGGAAAAACTGTTTTTT.

The chain joins TRBV19 to TRBJ2-2; 8 nucleotides align to TRBD1. Germline V CDR1 and CDR2: LNHDA, SQIVND (reference sequence). After removal of 8 bases from V and 5 bases from J, the junction contained 13 bases not matched to a gene. This CDR3 is built from 16 residues. The CDR3 region has the DNA TGTGCCAGTGGCTCCGGACAGGGAAGGTGGACCGGGGAGCTGTTTTTT. This encodes CASGSGQGRWTGELFF. The full variable domain, with the rest looked up from reference TRBV19 and TRBJ2-2, is DGGITQSPKYLFRKEGQNVTLSCEQNLNHDAMYWYRQDPGQGLRLIYYSQIVNDFQKGDIAEGYSVSREKKESFPLTVTSAQKNPTAFYLCASGSGQGRWTGELFFGEGSRLTVL.

This rearrangement joins TRBV6-5 to TRBJ1-5; maybe TRBD1 (6 bases). CDR1 is MNHEY and CDR2 is SVGAGI in the germline V gene. V lost 5 bases and J 5 bases, leaving 10 bases between the germline ends. The CDR3 spans 13 residues. The CDR3 bases are TGTGCCAGCAGTCGGGACACATATCAGCCCCAGCATTTT. This codes for CASSRDTYQPQHF.

The rearrangement uses TRBV9 and TRBJ2-5; D is unresolved. The CDR3 sequence is 13 residues long. Between the trimmed V and J ends, which lost 3 bases and 4 bases, there was a span of 10 bases. The germline V gene encodes CDR1 SGDLS and CDR2 YYNGEE. CDR3 residues: CASSARLTETQYF. The DNA of the CDR3 is TGTGCCAGCAGCGCAAGACTCACAGAGACCCAGTACTTC. Full variable domain (rest looked up from reference TRBV9 and TRBJ2-5): DSGVTQTPKHLITATGQRVTLRCSPRSGDLSVYWYQQSLDQGLQFLIQYYNGEERAKGNILERFSAQQFPDLHSELNLSSLELGDSALYFCASSARLTETQYFGPGTRLLVL.

This chain uses TRBV9 with TRBJ2-7; tentatively, D is TRBD1 (5 bases). Trimming removed 0 bases from V and 3 bases from J, with 10 bases in between. This CDR3 has 14 amino acids. The germline V gene has CDR1 SGDLS and CDR2 YYNGEE. The CDR3 DNA follows: TGTGCCAGCAGCGTAGGTGGGGCATACTACGAGCAGTACTTC. Translating gives CASSVGGAYYEQYF.

This chain joins TRBV29-1 and TRBJ2-3; 8 positions agree with TRBD1. The CDR3 extends over 16 amino acids. J gave up 5 bases and V 8 bases, and 18 bases lay outside the gene matches. The germline gives CDR1 SQVTM, CDR2 ANQGSEA. The CDR3: CSLNKHGQGPGDTQYF. CDR3 nucleotide sequence: TGCAGCCTAAATAAGCACGGACAGGGCCCCGGAGATACGCAGTATTTT.

This rearrangement joins TRBV13 to TRBJ2-7, with D perhaps matching TRBD1 (6 bases). V lost 3 bases to trimming and J lost 1 base, with 10 bases between them. The CDR3 covers 14 residues. Per germline, CDR1 PRHDT and CDR2 FYEKMQ (reference sequence). As DNA, the CDR3 is TGTGCCAGCAGCTTTTCAAGGGGGTCCTACGAGCAGTACTTC. Translated: CASSFSRGSYEQYF.

The rearrangement uses TRBV19 and TRBJ2-7; a weak D match, TRBD1 (6 bases). CDR3 length equals 14 residues. Trimming stripped 3 bases from V and 5 bases from J, with 14 bases between. Per the germline V gene, CDR1 is LNHDA and CDR2 is SQIVND (reference sequence). CDR3 residues: CASSIWTAKDEQYF. The CDR3 DNA follows: TGTGCCAGTAGTATCTGGACAGCCAAGGACGAGCAGTACTTC.

The chain is built from TRBV5-1 and TRBJ2-5; possible D gene TRBD2, 7 bases. In germline, CDR1 is SGHRS, CDR2 YFSETQ. The V gene lost 3 bases and the J gene lost 5 bases, with 17 bases spanning the gap. This CDR3 has 15 residues. In DNA, the CDR3 is TGCGCCAGCAGCTGGGAGGGGGGGGTTGCGGAGACCCAGTACTTC. Amino acids: CASSWEGGVAETQYF.

The J gene is TRBJ1-4, the V gene TRBV4-1; no reliable D call. This CDR3 has 16 amino acids. V lost 5 bases to trimming and J lost 2 bases, with 15 bases between them. Germline V gene sequence: CDR1 MGHRA, CDR2 YSYEKL. CDR3 bases: TGCGCCAGCAGCTCGCACAGAATCCTGACTAATGAAAAACTGTTTTTT. It is translated as CASSSHRILTNEKLFF.

In DNA, the CDR3 is TGTGCCAGCAGCGTAGAGATTGGGCAGGGCCACCAAAACATTCAGTACTTC. Translating it yields CASSVEIGQGHQNIQYF. This chain connects TRBV9 to TRBJ2-4; D might be TRBD1 (5 bases). Germline CDR1 is SGDLS and CDR2 is YYNGEE. This CDR3 is 17 amino acids long. Deletions cut 0 bases from V and 5 bases from J, with 18 bases between. The whole variable domain, filled in from reference TRBV9 and TRBJ2-4, reads DSGVTQTPKHLITATGQRVTLRCSPRSGDLSVYWYQQSLDQGLQFLIQYYNGEERAKGNILERFSAQQFPDLHSELNLSSLELGDSALYFCASSVEIGQGHQNIQYFGAGTRLSVL.

The chain combines TRBV6-1 with TRBJ2-1; 12 bases map to TRBD2. From germline, CDR1 is MNHNS and CDR2 SASEGT. The CDR3 runs 16 residues. Trimming cost V 3 bases and J 3 bases; bases outside gene matches: 3. The DNA for the CDR3 is TGTGCCAGCAGTGACACTAGCGGGAGGTACTACAATGAGCAGTTCTTC. Translated, it gives CASSDTSGRYYNEQFF.

DNA of the CDR3: TGTGCCAGCAGCCAAACGTCCTATTACGGGGCGGGGAGCTCCTACGAGCAGTACTTC. Its protein product is CASSQTSYYGAGSSYEQYF. The rearrangement joins TRBV27 to TRBJ2-7; possibly TRBD2 for D (6 bases). From germline, CDR1 is MNHEY and CDR2 SMNVEV (reference sequence). Trimming removed 6 bases from V and 0 bases from J, with 27 bases in between. This CDR3 region has 19 residues.

V usage is TRBV6-5 and J usage is TRBJ1-3; D gene ambiguous. This CDR3 has 14 residues. V lost 8 bases and J 0 bases, leaving 11 bases between the germline ends. The germline gives CDR1 MNHEY, CDR2 SVGAGI. Written as DNA, the CDR3 is TGTGCCAGCTTCGGTGTACTCTCTGGAAACACCATATATTTT. It codes for CASFGVLSGNTIYF.

The CDR3 sequence: CASTRIETGLYGYTF. CDR3 nucleotides: TGTGCCAGCACCAGAATTGAGACAGGCCTCTATGGCTACACCTTC. This chain joins TRBV7-2 and TRBJ1-2; the D gene is possibly TRBD1 (6 bases). Germline assignment: CDR1 SGHTA and CDR2 FQGNSA. The germline V and J ends were trimmed by 7 bases and 4 bases, with 19 bases remaining between them. This CDR3 is built from 15 residues.

This chain uses TRBV5-8 with TRBJ2-5, with a weak D call TRBD1 (6 bases). This CDR3 is 13 amino acids long. Trimming left V 7 bases short and J 5 bases short, with 15 bases between. Germline CDR1 reads SGHTS; CDR2 reads YDEGEE. This CDR3 is CASPRGVGETQYF. CDR3 sequence (DNA): TGTGCCAGCCCCAGGGGAGTGGGGGAGACCCAGTACTTC.

The rearrangement uses TRBV25-1 and TRBJ1-2, with 12 nucleotides matching TRBD1. The CDR3 is 14 residues long. Germline V gene lookup returns CDR1 MGHDK and CDR2 SYGVNS. V shed 2 bases, J shed 6 bases, and the junction held 1 base outside the gene matches. CDR3 in amino acids: CASSERDRGHGYTF. The CDR3 DNA sequence: TGTGCCAGCAGTGAACGGGACAGGGGGCATGGCTACACCTTC.